The rows below give T cell receptor beta chains drawn from one sample of a study of siplizumab effects on memory and regulatory T cells. Clones were read by immunoSEQ multiplex PCR, and TCRdb kept only the in-frame ones, dropping some. In the table there are around 100,000 clones, 85% to 95% of which are singletons. Material for sequencing was Tregs sorted from blood. All receptors derive from a human donor in good health. CDR3s include the opening cysteine and the closing phenylalanine or tryptophan. Fields, in order: CDR3 length, clone size, D gene, V gene, J gene, CDR3 DNA, CDR3 protein. D genes are given only for firm matches. Clone size appears in some rows only: once, few, many, or a class for an expanded clone.

len: 16; abundance: many; d_gene: TRBD1; v_gene: TRBV19; j_gene: TRBJ2-7; CDR3nt: TGTGCCAGTAGTCCCAATTACGGGACAGGTTCCTACGAGCAGTACTTC; CDR3aa: CASSPNYGTGSYEQYF
len: 14; abundance: NA; d_gene: NA; v_gene: TRBV6-5; j_gene: TRBJ1-3; CDR3nt: TGTGCCAGCAGTCCTACTCACACCGGAAACACCATATATTTT; CDR3aa: CASSPTHTGNTIYF
len: 16; abundance: NA; d_gene: NA; v_gene: TRBV6-5; j_gene: TRBJ1-2; CDR3nt: TGTGCCAGCAGTTACTCCATAATACAGGCCAGGAATGGCTACACCTTC; CDR3aa: CASSYSIIQARNGYTF
len: 13; abundance: NA; d_gene: NA; v_gene: TRBV27; j_gene: TRBJ2-3; CDR3nt: TGTGCCAGCAGTTTATTACTCCCGGATACGCAGTATTTT; CDR3aa: CASSLLLPDTQYF
len: 16; abundance: NA; d_gene: TRBD2; v_gene: TRBV10-2; j_gene: TRBJ2-3; CDR3nt: TGCGCCAGCAGTATAGCGCGGGGGTTTAACACAGATACGCAGTATTTT; CDR3aa: CASSIARGFNTDTQYF
len: 14; abundance: NA; d_gene: NA; v_gene: TRBV6-1; j_gene: TRBJ2-7; CDR3nt: TGTGCCAGCAGCCCCCCAGGGTTCCCCTACGAGCAGTACTTC; CDR3aa: CASSPPGFPYEQYF
len: 17; abundance: NA; d_gene: NA; v_gene: TRBV15; j_gene: TRBJ2-6; CDR3nt: TGTGCCACCAGCAGAGATAGGTGGGTCTCTGGGGCCAACGTCCTGACTTTC; CDR3aa: CATSRDRWVSGANVLTF
len: 12; abundance: NA; d_gene: NA; v_gene: TRBV9; j_gene: TRBJ1-1; CDR3nt: TGTGCCAGCAGCGAGAACGGTCTGGAAGCTTTCTTT; CDR3aa: CASSENGLEAFF
len: 14; abundance: NA; d_gene: TRBD1; v_gene: TRBV7-8; j_gene: TRBJ2-5; CDR3nt: TGTGCCAGCAGCGTAAACAGGGGGCAAGAGACCCAGTACTTC; CDR3aa: CASSVNRGQETQYF
len: 15; abundance: NA; d_gene: NA; v_gene: TRBV5-4; j_gene: TRBJ2-1; CDR3nt: TGTGCCAGCAGCTTCCTACCTAAGTTGAGTGGTGAGCAGTTCTTC; CDR3aa: CASSFLPKLSGEQFF
len: 13; abundance: NA; d_gene: NA; v_gene: TRBV4-1; j_gene: TRBJ1-6; CDR3nt: TGCGCCAGCAGCCGCCAGATTAATTCACCCCTCCACTTT; CDR3aa: CASSRQINSPLHF
len: 15; abundance: NA; d_gene: TRBD1; v_gene: TRBV5-6; j_gene: TRBJ2-5; CDR3nt: TGTGCCAGCAGCGGGACAGGGGTTTACGGAGAGACCCAGTACTTC; CDR3aa: CASSGTGVYGETQYF
len: 16; abundance: NA; d_gene: NA; v_gene: TRBV27; j_gene: TRBJ1-1; CDR3nt: TGTGCCAGCAGTTTATTTGGTAAGGCCCGGATAACTGAAGCTTTCTTT; CDR3aa: CASSLFGKARITEAFF
len: 17; abundance: NA; d_gene: NA; v_gene: TRBV6-4; j_gene: TRBJ1-1; CDR3nt: TGTGCCAGCAGTGCCTCCTCGGGGGGCCTCGGGGACACTGAAGCTTTCTTT; CDR3aa: CASSASSGGLGDTEAFF
len: 13; abundance: NA; d_gene: NA; v_gene: TRBV10-2; j_gene: TRBJ2-7; CDR3nt: TGCGCCAGCAGTGAGTCGGGTCGCTACGAGCAGTACTTC; CDR3aa: CASSESGRYEQYF
len: 16; abundance: NA; d_gene: TRBD2; v_gene: TRBV6-5; j_gene: TRBJ2-7; CDR3nt: TGTGCCAGCAGTTACCGGAGACTAGCGGGAGAAAGCGAGCAGTACTTC; CDR3aa: CASSYRRLAGESEQYF
len: 14; abundance: NA; d_gene: TRBD1; v_gene: TRBV6-6; j_gene: TRBJ2-7; CDR3nt: TGTGCCAGCAGTCAAAGGGACAGACCCTACGAGCAGTACTTC; CDR3aa: CASSQRDRPYEQYF
len: 15; abundance: NA; d_gene: TRBD2; v_gene: TRBV5-4; j_gene: TRBJ2-1; CDR3nt: TGTGCCAGCAGCTCAAGCGGGAGCTCCTACAATGAGCAGTTCTTC; CDR3aa: CASSSSGSSYNEQFF
len: 11; abundance: NA; d_gene: NA; v_gene: TRBV6-1; j_gene: TRBJ1-1; CDR3nt: TGTGCCAGCAGTGACGGCCCTGAAGCTTTCTTT; CDR3aa: CASSDGPEAFF
len: 13; abundance: NA; d_gene: NA; v_gene: TRBV28; j_gene: TRBJ2-3; CDR3nt: TGTGCCAGCAGTTTCCCTCCCACAGATACGCAGTATTTT; CDR3aa: CASSFPPTDTQYF
len: 12; abundance: NA; d_gene: NA; v_gene: TRBV5-1; j_gene: TRBJ1-4; CDR3nt: TGCGCCAGCAGCCAGGGGAATGAAAAACTGTTTTTT; CDR3aa: CASSQGNEKLFF
len: 11; abundance: NA; d_gene: NA; v_gene: TRBV20-1; j_gene: TRBJ2-7; CDR3nt: TGCAGTGCTAGTATGTCCTACGAGCAGTACTTC; CDR3aa: CSASMSYEQYF
len: 11; abundance: NA; d_gene: NA; v_gene: TRBV30; j_gene: TRBJ1-1; CDR3nt: TGTGCCTGGAGTAGGGGGGCTATGGCTTTCTTT; CDR3aa: CAWSRGAMAFF
len: 14; abundance: NA; d_gene: NA; v_gene: TRBV7-9; j_gene: TRBJ2-1; CDR3nt: TGTGCCAGCAGCTTAGATTGGGGCACGAATGAGCAGTTCTTC; CDR3aa: CASSLDWGTNEQFF
len: 16; abundance: NA; d_gene: TRBD1; v_gene: TRBV5-1; j_gene: TRBJ2-7; CDR3nt: TGCGCCAGCAGCTCCCCCTTTCGGACAGGGAACTACGAGCAGTACTTC; CDR3aa: CASSSPFRTGNYEQYF
len: 13; abundance: once; d_gene: NA; v_gene: TRBV7-9; j_gene: TRBJ2-1; CDR3nt: TGTGCCAGCAGCCCCCGCGCCGCGGCCCCGCAGTTCTTC; CDR3aa: CASSPRAAAPQFF
len: 15; abundance: NA; d_gene: NA; v_gene: TRBV12-2; j_gene: TRBJ2-7; CDR3nt: TGTGCAAGTCGCTCCCGAGACTGCCAGTCCTACGAGCAGTACTTC; CDR3aa: CASRSRDCQSYEQYF
len: 14; abundance: NA; d_gene: TRBD1; v_gene: TRBV2; j_gene: TRBJ1-6; CDR3nt: TGTGCCTCTAGAAGGGGACAGTATAATTCACCCCTCCACTTT; CDR3aa: CASRRGQYNSPLHF
len: 15; abundance: NA; d_gene: NA; v_gene: TRBV19; j_gene: TRBJ1-4; CDR3nt: TGTGCCAGTAGTTCGCGACCTGGAACTAATGAAAAACTGTTTTTT; CDR3aa: CASSSRPGTNEKLFF
len: 15; abundance: NA; d_gene: TRBD2; v_gene: TRBV11-3; j_gene: TRBJ2-1; CDR3nt: TGTGCCAGCAGCCCTCAAGGACTAGATTACAATGAGCAGTTCTTC; CDR3aa: CASSPQGLDYNEQFF
len: 19; abundance: NA; d_gene: TRBD2; v_gene: TRBV27; j_gene: TRBJ2-1; CDR3nt: TGTGCCAGCAGTGGCTACGTATCTCCGACTAGCGGATCCTACAATGAGCAGTTCTTC; CDR3aa: CASSGYVSPTSGSYNEQFF
len: 23; abundance: NA; d_gene: NA; v_gene: TRBV19; j_gene: TRBJ1-5; CDR3nt: TGTGCCAGTAGTTCTAGGGGGAGCCTAGTGGGCAACCTATTGGGCCATAGCAATCAGCCCCAGCATTTT; CDR3aa: CASSSRGSLVGNLLGHSNQPQHF
len: 14; abundance: NA; d_gene: NA; v_gene: TRBV5-1; j_gene: TRBJ2-7; CDR3nt: TGCGCCAGCAGCCCATTAACAGGTTCCCAAGAGCAGTACTTC; CDR3aa: CASSPLTGSQEQYF
len: 13; abundance: NA; d_gene: NA; v_gene: TRBV9; j_gene: TRBJ2-2; CDR3nt: TGTGCCAGCAGGGGACCGAACACCGGGGAGCTGTTTTTT; CDR3aa: CASRGPNTGELFF
len: 17; abundance: NA; d_gene: TRBD2; v_gene: TRBV15; j_gene: TRBJ2-6; CDR3nt: TGTGCCACCAGCAGAGAGCGGGAGCTCACTGGGGCCAACGTCCTGACTTTC; CDR3aa: CATSRERELTGANVLTF
len: 12; abundance: NA; d_gene: NA; v_gene: TRBV5-4; j_gene: TRBJ1-3; CDR3nt: TGTGCCAGCAGCTTGTCCGGGAACACCATATATTTT; CDR3aa: CASSLSGNTIYF